Presented here are 17 T cell receptor beta chains from one specimen sequenced in a study of blood T cell repertoires in COVID-19. Assay used: immunoSEQ multiplex PCR; TCRdb lists only in-frame clones, some missing. The data show some 70,000 clones, roughly 91% seen once. The sequenced material came from peripheral blood. The receptors were gathered from a man in his forties or fifties with active COVID-19.

The CDR3 loop reads CASSLLGGHNTQYF. CDR3 DNA: TGTGCCAGCAGCTTGTTGGGGGGGCATAATACGCAGTATTTT. The chain combines TRBV5-8 with TRBJ2-3, with a possible D match to TRBD2 (7 bases). The CDR3 loop spans 14 amino acids. Germline V gene data show CDR1 as SGHTS and CDR2 as YDEGEE. Trimming took 1 base from V and 7 from J, leaving 13 bases between them.

This CDR3 reads CASSPQTSGGAGDTQYF. The CDR3 region has the DNA TGTGCCAGTAGTCCTCAGACTAGCGGGGGGGCTGGAGATACGCAGTATTTT. This chain connects TRBV19 to TRBJ2-3, with 14 bases identical to TRBD2. Unmatched junction bases numbered 9, after V lost 5 bases and J lost 5 bases. The CDR3 is made up of 17 amino acids. Germline V gene lookup returns CDR1 LNHDA and CDR2 SQIVND (reference sequence).

The chain recombines TRBV6-2 or TRBV6-3 with TRBJ2-2; the match to TRBD1 covers 9 bases. After removal of 6 bases from V and 5 bases from J, the junction contained 7 bases not matched to a gene. Germline-derived CDR1 and CDR2 are MNHEY and SVGEGT. The CDR3 runs 15 residues. The CDR3 loop reads CASSLQGAGTGELFF. The CDR3, as DNA: TGTGCCAGCAGCCTACAGGGGGCTGGTACCGGGGAGCTGTTTTTT.

The genes are TRBV28 and TRBJ1-5; possibly TRBD1 for D (6 bases). CDR1 and CDR2 (germline): MDHEN, SYDVKM. The ends were cut back, 6 bases at V and 6 bases at J, with 9 bases in the middle. This CDR3 is 12 amino acids long. The chain's CDR3 is CASRTGGQPQHF. The CDR3 bases are TGTGCCAGCAGGACAGGCGGTCAGCCCCAGCATTTT. Complete variable domain (other parts from reference TRBV28 and TRBJ1-5): DVKVTQSSRYLVKRTGEKVFLECVQDMDHENMFWYRQDPGLGLRLIYFSYDVKMKEKGDIPEGYSVSREKKERFSLILESASTNQTSMYLCASRTGGQPQHFGDGTRLSIL.

The V gene is TRBV5-5, the J gene TRBJ1-1; D perhaps matches TRBD1 (5 bases). This CDR3 has 14 residues. CDR1 SGHKS and CDR2 YYEKEE come from the germline V gene (reference sequence). V lost 4 bases to trimming and J lost 5 bases, with 15 bases between them. The CDR3 loop reads CASSHKQGYTEAFF. Written as DNA, the CDR3 is TGTGCCAGCAGCCATAAGCAGGGATATACTGAAGCTTTCTTT.

The V call is TRBV4-3, the J call TRBJ1-1; D gene unclear. This CDR3 spans 13 amino acids. In germline, CDR1 is LGHNA, CDR2 YSLEER. The V gene lost 0 bases and the J gene lost 7 bases, with 9 bases spanning the gap. The DNA of the CDR3 is TGCGCCAGCAGCCAAGATATCGCCAGTGAAGCTTTCTTT. This encodes CASSQDIASEAFF.

V gene TRBV19 combines with J gene TRBJ1-5, with D perhaps TRBD1 (6 bases). The CDR3 spans 13 residues. Trimming took 6 bases from V and 2 from J, leaving 8 bases between them. Germline V CDR1 and CDR2: LNHDA, SQIVND (reference sequence). CDR3 region: CASRQGRNQPQHF. In nucleotides, the CDR3 is TGTGCCAGTAGACAGGGTCGCAATCAGCCCCAGCATTTT.

The gene calls are TRBV18 and TRBJ2-7; D perhaps matches TRBD1 (5 bases). The CDR3 consists of 15 residues. Trimming cost V 2 bases and J 3 bases, with 14 bases left between them. Germline lookup yields CDR1 KGHSH and CDR2 LQKENI. CDR3 protein: CASSPGSKGLYEQYF. Here the CDR3 DNA reads TGTGCCAGCTCACCAGGCTCGAAGGGGCTCTACGAGCAGTACTTC.

The V gene is TRBV19, the J gene TRBJ2-1; the D gene is possibly TRBD2 (6 bases). V lost 5 bases, J lost 0 bases, and 17 bases lay in between. The germline gives CDR1 LNHDA, CDR2 SQIVND (reference sequence). CDR3 length equals 17 residues. Written as DNA, the CDR3 is TGTGCCAGTAGTTCATGGGGCGGAGGGGTCTCCTACAATGAGCAGTTCTTC. Residues: CASSSWGGGVSYNEQFF.

V and J are TRBV30 and TRBJ1-2; no definite D call. The length of the CDR3 is 12 residues. Trimming shortened V by 8 bases and J by 0 bases, and 10 bases separated the two germline ends. Germline V gene data show CDR1 as GTSNPN and CDR2 as SVGIG (reference sequence). The chain's CDR3 is CAGPGTNYGYTF. CDR3 sequence (DNA): TGTGCCGGGCCGGGGACTAACTATGGCTACACCTTC.

This sequence joins TRBV27 and TRBJ2-7; a possible D gene is TRBD1 (5 bases). Trimming removed 2 bases from V and 2 bases from J, with 10 bases in between. Germline V lookup: CDR1 MNHEY, CDR2 SMNVEV (reference sequence). This CDR3 has 14 residues. The CDR3 is CASSLDGAAYEQYF. The CDR3, as DNA: TGTGCCAGCAGTTTAGATGGGGCTGCCTACGAGCAGTACTTC.

The gene calls are TRBV18 and TRBJ1-4; no firm D call. The CDR3 consists of 13 residues. CDR1 KGHSH and CDR2 LQKENI come from the germline V gene. V shed 3 bases and J shed 4 bases, with 6 bases lying between them. Here the CDR3 DNA reads TGTGCCAGCTCACCGGGGAGTAATGAAAAACTGTTTTTT. Residues: CASSPGSNEKLFF. Full variable domain (rest looked up from reference TRBV18 and TRBJ1-4): NAGVMQNPRHLVRRRGQEARLRCSPMKGHSHVYWYRQLPEEGLKFMVYLQKENIIDESGMPKERFSAEFPKEGPSILRIQQVVRGDSAAYFCASSPGSNEKLFFGSGTQLSVL.

CDR3 sequence (DNA): TGTGCCAGCAGCTTGGGGGGACAGGGCTCATCGGTGGTTGGCTACACCTTC. Translating gives CASSLGGQGSSVVGYTF. The chain couples TRBV5-4 to TRBJ1-2; 9 bases are shared with TRBD1. This CDR3 comprises 17 residues. Germline trimming cut 0 bases from V and 7 bases from J; bases unmatched to any gene: 13. Germline CDR1 reads SGHNT; CDR2 reads YYREEE (reference sequence).

V gene TRBV27 combines with J gene TRBJ2-3, with TRBD1 matching over 8 bases. There are 15 residues in the CDR3. Unmatched junction bases numbered 8, after V lost 6 bases and J lost 3 bases. Germline V gene sequence: CDR1 MNHEY, CDR2 SMNVEV (reference sequence). The CDR3 protein is CASSLDRVTTDTQYF. DNA of the CDR3: TGTGCCAGCAGCTTGGACAGGGTAACTACAGATACGCAGTATTTT.

The rearrangement links TRBV18 to TRBJ2-5; D is ambiguous. The CDR3 covers 13 residues. From germline, CDR1 is KGHSH and CDR2 LQKENI. The V end lost 1 base, the J end lost 3 bases, and 6 bases lay between the germline ends. CDR3: CASSPRTEETQYF. The CDR3 region has the DNA TGTGCCAGCTCACCACGAACAGAAGAGACCCAGTACTTC.

This sequence joins TRBV19 and TRBJ1-6; TRBD1 aligns across 11 bases. The CDR3 length is 14 residues. The junction had 8 bases not matched to a gene; V was cut back by 10 bases and J by 9 bases. Germline assignment: CDR1 LNHDA and CDR2 SQIVND (reference sequence). This CDR3 is CATRTGTGGSPLHF. DNA of the CDR3: TGTGCCACTAGAACCGGGACAGGGGGTTCACCCCTCCACTTT. Drawing the rest from reference TRBV19 and TRBJ1-6, the complete variable domain is DGGITQSPKYLFRKEGQNVTLSCEQNLNHDAMYWYRQDPGQGLRLIYYSQIVNDFQKGDIAEGYSVSREKKESFPLTVTSAQKNPTAFYLCATRTGTGGSPLHFGNGTRLTVT.

The chain links TRBV10-3 to TRBJ1-1, with D possibly being TRBD1 (5 bases). The CDR3 sequence is 15 residues long. Germline V gene data show CDR1 as ENHRY and CDR2 as SYGVKD. The V end was cut by 3 bases, the J end by 4 bases, with 15 bases between. CDR3 DNA sequence: TGTGCCATCAGTGAAGAAGCAGGGCTGGGCACTGAAGCTTTCTTT. It yields the protein CAISEEAGLGTEAFF.